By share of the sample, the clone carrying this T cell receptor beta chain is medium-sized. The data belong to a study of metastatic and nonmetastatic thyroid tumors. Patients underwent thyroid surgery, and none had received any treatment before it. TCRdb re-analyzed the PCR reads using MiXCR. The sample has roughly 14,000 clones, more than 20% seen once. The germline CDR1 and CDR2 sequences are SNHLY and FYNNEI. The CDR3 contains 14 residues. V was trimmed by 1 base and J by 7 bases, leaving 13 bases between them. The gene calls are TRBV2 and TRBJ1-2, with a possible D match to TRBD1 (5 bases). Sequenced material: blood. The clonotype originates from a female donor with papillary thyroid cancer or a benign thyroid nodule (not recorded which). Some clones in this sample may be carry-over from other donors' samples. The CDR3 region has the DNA TGTGCCAGCAGTGAAGGTCGGGGGGTCTCTGGCTACACCTTC. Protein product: CASSEGRGVSGYTF.